A single sample gave rise to the 6 T cell receptor beta chains below, sequenced in a study of blood T cell repertoires in COVID-19. Profiling relied on immunoSEQ multiplex PCR, and the TCRdb table lists in-frame clones only, not all of them. In the table there are about 250,000 clones, about 82% of which are singletons. Sequencing used peripheral blood. These receptors came from a woman aged 80 or over with COVID-19, enrolled during active disease.

The chain links TRBV28 to TRBJ1-2; TRBD1 is a possible D gene (6 bases). Germline lookup yields CDR1 MDHEN and CDR2 SYDVKM. Trimming removed 3 bases from V and 3 bases from J, with 17 bases in between. This CDR3 comprises 16 residues. CDR3: CASSFLGGPGDYGYTF. CDR3 nucleotide sequence: TGTGCCAGCAGTTTCTTGGGAGGGCCAGGGGACTATGGCTACACCTTC.

J is TRBJ2-2 and V is TRBV28; D is possibly TRBD1 (5 bases). This CDR3 is 12 amino acids long. Germline lookup yields CDR1 MDHEN and CDR2 SYDVKM. Trimming left V 10 bases short and J 8 bases short, with 14 bases between. The CDR3 region has the DNA TGTGCCACCACAAAAGGGGTAGGGGAGCTGTTTTTT. Protein sequence: CATTKGVGELFF.

This clone occurred once. V usage is TRBV7-3 and J usage is TRBJ1-2; maybe TRBD1 (5 bases). This CDR3 is built from 14 residues. Trimming removed 0 bases at V and 6 bases at J, with 11 bases between. Germline values: CDR1 SGHTA, CDR2 FQGTGA. CDR3 DNA sequence: TGTGCCAGCAGCTTAACTCAGGGAACTAATGGCTACACCTTC. Its translation: CASSLTQGTNGYTF.

V usage is TRBV19 and J usage is TRBJ1-1, with a possible D match to TRBD1 (5 bases). The germline CDR1 and CDR2 sequences are LNHDA and SQIVND (reference sequence). V was cut by 5 bases and J by 1 base, with 11 bases left in between. The CDR3 covers 14 residues. DNA for the CDR3: TGTGCCAGTAGTGCATCTGACAGGAACACTGAAGCTTTCTTT. Amino acids: CASSASDRNTEAFF.

The chain recombines TRBV28 with TRBJ1-2; D might be TRBD1 (5 bases). The CDR3 has 15 amino acids. V shed 6 bases and J shed 3 bases, with 17 bases lying between them. Germline CDR1 MDHEN, CDR2 SYDVKM. The CDR3 DNA sequence: TGTGCCAGCAGCCAGGAGGGGAGTCGGTACTATGGCTACACCTTC. Its translation: CASSQEGSRYYGYTF.

This clone is a singleton in its sample. CDR3 DNA sequence: TGTGCCAGCTCACGCGGGACGGTGAACACTGAAGCTTTCTTT. Residues: CASSRGTVNTEAFF. The chain has TRBV18 and TRBJ1-1; maybe TRBD1 (5 bases). In germline, CDR1 is KGHSH, CDR2 LQKENI. The CDR3 runs to 14 residues. V was shortened by 4 bases and J by 0 bases, with 9 bases between the two germline ends.